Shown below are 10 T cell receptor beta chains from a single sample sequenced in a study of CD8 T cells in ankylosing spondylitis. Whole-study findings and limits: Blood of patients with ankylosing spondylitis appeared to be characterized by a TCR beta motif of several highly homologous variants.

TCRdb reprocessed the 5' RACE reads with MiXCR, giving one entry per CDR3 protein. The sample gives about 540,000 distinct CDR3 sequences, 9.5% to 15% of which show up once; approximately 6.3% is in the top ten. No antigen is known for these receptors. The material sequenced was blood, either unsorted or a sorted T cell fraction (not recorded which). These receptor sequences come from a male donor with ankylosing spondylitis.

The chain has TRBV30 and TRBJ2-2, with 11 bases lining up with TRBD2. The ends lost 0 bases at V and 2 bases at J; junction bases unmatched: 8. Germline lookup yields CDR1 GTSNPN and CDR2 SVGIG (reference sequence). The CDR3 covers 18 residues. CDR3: CAWSVRPLAGGNTGELFF. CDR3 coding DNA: TGTGCCTGGAGTGTAAGACCCCTAGCGGGAGGTAACACCGGGGAGCTGTTTTTT.

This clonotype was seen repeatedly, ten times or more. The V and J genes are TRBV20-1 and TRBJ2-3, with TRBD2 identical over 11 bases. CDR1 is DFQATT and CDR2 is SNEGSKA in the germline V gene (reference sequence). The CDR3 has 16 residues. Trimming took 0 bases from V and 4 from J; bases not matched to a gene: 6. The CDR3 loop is CSARDSLAGDPDTQYF. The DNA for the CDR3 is TGCAGTGCTAGAGATTCACTAGCGGGAGACCCAGATACGCAGTATTTT.

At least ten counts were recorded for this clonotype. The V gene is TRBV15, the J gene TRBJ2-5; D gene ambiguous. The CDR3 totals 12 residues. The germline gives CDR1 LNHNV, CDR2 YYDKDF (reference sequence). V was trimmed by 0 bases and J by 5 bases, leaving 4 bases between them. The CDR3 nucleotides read TGTGCCACCAGCAGAGATAAGGAGACCCAGTACTTC. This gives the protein CATSRDKETQYF.

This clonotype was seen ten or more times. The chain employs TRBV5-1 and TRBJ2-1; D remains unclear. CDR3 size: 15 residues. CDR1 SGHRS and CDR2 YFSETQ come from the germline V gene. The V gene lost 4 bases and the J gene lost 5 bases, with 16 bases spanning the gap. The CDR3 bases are TGCGCCAGCAGCGCCCTCGGCCCCCGCGACAATGAGCAGTTCTTC. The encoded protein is CASSALGPRDNEQFF.

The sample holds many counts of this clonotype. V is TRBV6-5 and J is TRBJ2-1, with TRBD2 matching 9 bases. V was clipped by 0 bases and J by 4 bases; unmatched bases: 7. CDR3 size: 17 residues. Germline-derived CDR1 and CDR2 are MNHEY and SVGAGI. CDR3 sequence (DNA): TGTGCCAGCAGTTACTCCCCGACTAGCGGACTTTACAATGAGCAGTTCTTC. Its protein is CASSYSPTSGLYNEQFF.

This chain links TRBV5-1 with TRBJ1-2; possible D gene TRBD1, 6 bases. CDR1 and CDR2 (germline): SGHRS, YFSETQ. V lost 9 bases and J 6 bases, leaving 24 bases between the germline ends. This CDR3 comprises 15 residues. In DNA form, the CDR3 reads TGCGCCACCAAGGTTTTTGCCGGGACAACGGATGGCTACACCTTC. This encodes CATKVFAGTTDGYTF.

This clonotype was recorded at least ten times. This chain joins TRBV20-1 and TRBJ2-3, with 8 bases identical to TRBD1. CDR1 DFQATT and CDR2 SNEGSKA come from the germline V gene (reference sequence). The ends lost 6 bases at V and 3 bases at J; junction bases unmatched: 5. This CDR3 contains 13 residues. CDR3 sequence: CSAHGQGTDTQYF. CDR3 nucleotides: TGCAGTGCCCATGGACAGGGAACAGATACGCAGTATTTT.

The CDR3 DNA sequence: TGTGCCACCAGTGATTCCCCGGATACGCAGTATTTT. Translated, it gives CATSDSPDTQYF. The rearrangement joins TRBV24-1 to TRBJ2-3; no clear D gene. The V end was cut by 2 bases, the J end by 6 bases, with 5 bases between. The germline V gene has CDR1 KGHDR and CDR2 SFDVKD. The CDR3 covers 12 residues.

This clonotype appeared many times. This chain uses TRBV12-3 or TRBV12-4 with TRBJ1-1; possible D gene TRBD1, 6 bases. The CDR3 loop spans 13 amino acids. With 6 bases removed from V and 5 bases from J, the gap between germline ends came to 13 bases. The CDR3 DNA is TGTGCCAGCAGGGGACGTCAGGGGACTGAAGCTTTCTTT. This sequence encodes CASRGRQGTEAFF.

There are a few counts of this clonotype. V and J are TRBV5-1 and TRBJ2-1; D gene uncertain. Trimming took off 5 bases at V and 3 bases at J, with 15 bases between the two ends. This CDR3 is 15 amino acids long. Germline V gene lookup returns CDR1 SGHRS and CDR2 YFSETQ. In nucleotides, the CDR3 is TGCGCCAGCAGACCTCACCATAGGGACTACAATGAGCAGTTCTTC. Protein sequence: CASRPHHRDYNEQFF.